What follows are 9 T cell receptor beta chains derived from one specimen sequenced in a study of cytomegalovirus exposure and HLA in healthy donors. Both 60 Vbeta primers and 13 Jbeta primers went into the PCR. Sequenced by immunoSEQ multiplex PCR; TCRdb stores in-frame clones only, minus some. The profile shows roughly 150,000 clones, roughly 87% of them singletons. The sequenced sample was PBMCs. These receptors all come from a man aged 25-45 years in good health and CMV-seropositive.

The gene calls are TRBV7-9 and TRBJ1-4; the D gene is possibly TRBD1 (6 bases). V shed 4 bases and J shed 6 bases, with 24 bases lying between them. Germline CDR1 reads SEHNR; CDR2 reads FQNEAQ (reference sequence). The CDR3 loop spans 18 amino acids. The CDR3, as DNA: TGTGCCAGCAGCTGGAACAGGGTTGTTAAGATTTCCGATGAAAAACTGTTTTTT. Translated, it gives CASSWNRVVKISDEKLFF. The variable domain in full, with the rest retrieved from reference TRBV7-9 and TRBJ1-4, is DTGVSQNPRHKITKRGQNVTFRCDPISEHNRLYWYRQTLGQGPEFLTYFQNEAQLEKSRLLSDRFSAERPKGSFSTLEIQRTEQGDSAMYLCASSWNRVVKISDEKLFFGSGTQLSVL.

The chain couples TRBV5-1 to TRBJ2-7; TRBD1 matches 11 bases. Trimming took 0 bases from V and 5 from J; bases not matched to a gene: 7. CDR3 size: 16 residues. Germline V gives CDR1 SGHRS, CDR2 YFSETQ. The CDR3 loop reads CASSLVGQGVGNEQYF. The CDR3 region has the DNA TGCGCCAGCAGCTTGGTGGGACAGGGGGTTGGTAACGAGCAGTACTTC.

Here the CDR3 DNA reads TGTGCCAGCAGCTTGTATACAGGGGGGAACGAAAAACTGTTTTTT. It translates to CASSLYTGGNEKLFF. The chain links TRBV5-4 to TRBJ1-4; TRBD1 aligns across 8 bases. Germline loops: CDR1 SGHNT, CDR2 YYREEE (reference sequence). V gave up 1 base and J gave up 8 bases; unmatched junction bases: 7. The CDR3 length is 15 residues.

The gene calls are TRBV5-1 and TRBJ2-3; no clear D. Germline CDR1 SGHRS, CDR2 YFSETQ. This CDR3 region has 12 residues. The V gene lost 4 bases and the J gene lost 0 bases, with 3 bases spanning the gap. CDR3 in DNA: TGCGCCAGCAGCGAGAGCACAGATACGCAGTATTTT. Translation: CASSESTDTQYF.

V and J are TRBV4-1 and TRBJ2-7; 7 bases match TRBD1. Germline CDR1 is MGHRA and CDR2 is YSYEKL. This CDR3 has 15 residues. The V and J ends lost 1 base and 3 bases, in that order; junction bases with no gene match: 6. The CDR3 reads CASSQGQGQYYEQYF. For the CDR3, the DNA is TGCGCCAGCAGCCAAGGCCAGGGACAGTACTACGAGCAGTACTTC.

The chain employs TRBV27 and TRBJ2-2; D possibly corresponds to TRBD1 (6 bases). The germline V gene has CDR1 MNHEY and CDR2 SMNVEV (reference sequence). This CDR3 spans 15 amino acids. Between the trimmed V and J ends, which lost 6 bases and 6 bases, there was a span of 17 bases. The chain's CDR3 is CASSPNRVNAGELFF. The DNA of the CDR3 is TGTGCCAGCAGCCCTAACAGGGTAAATGCCGGGGAGCTGTTTTTT.

This chain connects TRBV5-4 to TRBJ1-1, with no clear D. This CDR3 has 12 residues. Germline CDR1 SGHNT, CDR2 YYREEE (reference sequence). The germline V and J ends were trimmed by 1 base and 7 bases, with 8 bases remaining between them. CDR3 in DNA: TGTGCCAGCAGCTTGAGCGGAGGTGAAGCTTTCTTT. Encoded protein: CASSLSGGEAFF.

The chain couples TRBV6-5 to TRBJ2-7; 11 bases match TRBD1. The CDR3 has 14 residues. CDR1 is MNHEY and CDR2 is SVGAGI in the germline V gene. Trimming cost V 6 bases and J 5 bases; bases outside gene matches: 6. This CDR3 reads CASSRTGGLHEQYF. DNA for the CDR3: TGTGCCAGCAGCCGGACAGGGGGCTTGCACGAGCAGTACTTC.

This sequence joins TRBV10-3 and TRBJ2-1; D might be TRBD2 (6 bases). The V and J ends lost 6 bases and 0 bases respectively, with 12 bases between them. Germline CDR1 is ENHRY and CDR2 is SYGVKD. The CDR3 is 15 residues long. The CDR3 reads CAIRSGGSSYNEQFF. The CDR3 region has the DNA TGTGCCATCAGATCCGGAGGGAGCTCCTACAATGAGCAGTTCTTC.